This TCR beta chain stems from a study of T cell responses to AZD1222 COVID-19 vaccine. Study findings and constraints: Only a handful of AZD1222 recipients tested seropositive at baseline.

V was shortened by 0 bases and J by 6 bases, with 12 bases between the two germline ends. Germline CDR1 SGDLS, CDR2 YYNGEE. The CDR3 length is 15 residues. Method: immunoSEQ multiplex PCR; TCRdb's copy keeps in-frame clones and lacks some. The table lists around 140,000 clones, just under 95% of them singletons. A note on this clone: Its matching antigen is unknown.

The chain couples TRBV9 to TRBJ1-4; perhaps TRBD1 as D (5 bases). The specimen comprised peripheral blood, sampled after recovery from COVID-19. The TCR was taken from an adult who had recovered from COVID-19. CDR3 in DNA: TGTGCCAGCAGCGTAGCGGGGGGGGATCATGAAAAACTGTTTTTT. Translation gives CASSVAGGDHEKLFF.